This is a list of T cell receptor beta chains from one sample in a study of T cell responses to AZD1222 COVID-19 vaccine. Repertoires were generated with immunoSEQ multiplex PCR, while TCRdb's copy carries only in-frame clones and drops some. The sample records more than 150,000 clones, 88% being singletons. Specimen: peripheral blood, collected 28 days after the second AZD1222 dose. The receptors here all came from an adult who received the AZD1222 COVID-19 vaccine. The CDR3 runs from the conserved cysteine through the conserved F or W. Each record gives: V gene, J gene, clone size, CDR3 length, CDR3 protein. The size entry is marked missing in some rows and otherwise reads once, few, many or a size class.

>TRBV11-3|TRBJ2-3|-|12
CASSLNGDTQYF
>TRBV5-1|TRBJ2-7|few|13
CASSFGSSYEQYF
>TRBV7-3|TRBJ2-7|-|14
CASSPGLAGAPQYF
>TRBV28|TRBJ1-6|few|12
CASRGGNSPLHF
>TRBV19|TRBJ2-5|-|15
CASSQPGQGGETQYF
>TRBV19|TRBJ2-7|-|15
CASSFRSGQVDEQYF
>TRBV4-2|TRBJ2-7|-|13
CASSQAPAYEQYF
>TRBV5-1|TRBJ2-1|-|15
CASSLGGRIVNEQFF
>TRBV28|TRBJ1-6|-|17
CASKPFRGGQNNSPLHF
>TRBV19|TRBJ1-3|once|15
CARTALGRTGNTIYF
>TRBV28|TRBJ2-1|-|15
CASSESSGGRNEQFF
>TRBV11-2|TRBJ1-1|-|15
CASSLSPGMNTEAFF
>TRBV7-2|TRBJ2-2|-|15
CASSLLGSPTGELFF
>TRBV5-6|TRBJ2-1|-|13
CASSSGGGQGQFF
>TRBV12-3/TRBV12-4|TRBJ1-4|-|13
CASSPQWGGKLFF
>TRBV9|TRBJ1-4|-|16
CASSAWTGVSNEKLFF
>TRBV9|TRBJ2-7|-|15
CASSVSGSLSYEQYF
>TRBV4-3|TRBJ2-5|-|16
CASSPSPTGGEETQYF
>TRBV7-2|TRBJ2-3|-|17
CASSLLTGGPSTDTQYF
>TRBV7-3|TRBJ2-3|-|14
CASSFLAGDSTQYF
>TRBV25-1|TRBJ1-4|-|14
CASSDGQGRGKLFF
>TRBV7-6|TRBJ2-6|few|19
CASSSIMGQDNSGANVLTF
>TRBV5-1|TRBJ2-3|-|16
CASSPGLAGFTDTQYF